Listed below are T cell receptor beta chains from one sample, sequenced in a study of T cells in Graves' hyperthyroidism and ophthalmopathy. TCRdb reprocessed the multiplex PCR reads via MiXCR and lists one record per CDR3 protein. The sample shows roughly 500,000 distinct CDR3 sequences, approximately 48% of them seen only once. Sequencing was carried out using peripheral blood or thyroid tissue (not recorded which). The receptors were gathered from an adult woman with Graves' disease, either hyperthyroidism or ophthalmopathy (not recorded which). The CDR3 runs from the conserved cysteine through the conserved F or W. The D gene is left open where the match is weak. Rows may omit the clone size; those that give it use once, few, many or a size class.

abundance	d_gene	v_gene	j_gene	CDR3aa	CDR3nt
many	.	TRBV9	TRBJ1-1	CASSVRTENTEAFF	TGTGCCAGCAGCGTTAGGACAGAGAACACTGAAGCTTTCTTT
many	.	TRBV2	TRBJ1-2	CASSTSGTYGYTF	TGTGCCAGCAGTACCTCGGGGACTTATGGCTACACCTTC
.	.	TRBV7-8	TRBJ1-4	CASSLERATNEKLFF	TGTGCCAGCAGCTTAGAAAGGGCCACTAATGAAAAACTGTTTTTT
many	.	TRBV12-3/TRBV12-4	TRBJ1-5	CASRPGPNQPQHF	TGTGCCAGCCGACCGGGCCCCAATCAGCCCCAGCATTTT
.	TRBD1	TRBV7-9	TRBJ1-1	CASSHRDRHPNTEAFF	TGTGCCAGCAGCCACCGGGACAGGCATCCGAACACTGAAGCTTTCTTT
many	.	TRBV7-9	TRBJ1-2	CASSSDSAGYTF	TGTGCCAGCAGCTCCGACAGTGCCGGCTACACCTTC
.	.	TRBV29-1	TRBJ1-1	CSAPGLGGTEAFF	TGCAGCGCCCCGGGTTTGGGTGGCACTGAAGCTTTCTTT
.	.	TRBV5-4	TRBJ2-7	CASTRDSFYEQYF	TGTGCCAGCACCAGGGACTCCTTCTACGAGCAGTACTTC
many	TRBD2	TRBV7-9	TRBJ2-7	CASSHLAESLYEQYF	TGTGCCAGCAGCCATCTAGCGGAGTCCCTCTACGAGCAGTACTTC
.	TRBD2	TRBV29-1	TRBJ2-5	CSAKISGSGETQYF	TGCAGCGCCAAGATTAGCGGGAGCGGGGAGACCCAGTACTTC
many	TRBD1	TRBV5-1	TRBJ1-2	CASSPGQPNYGYTF	TGCGCCAGCAGCCCGGGACAGCCTAACTATGGCTACACCTTC
.	.	TRBV29-1	TRBJ2-3	CSVEKSTDTQYF	TGCAGCGTTGAAAAGAGCACAGATACGCAGTATTTT
.	.	TRBV7-2	TRBJ2-1	CASLYGGVGEQFF	TGTGCCAGCCTTTATGGTGGGGTAGGTGAGCAGTTCTTC
.	TRBD2	TRBV19	TRBJ2-7	CATRRSGSGWQYF	TGTGCCACTCGACGAAGCGGGAGCGGATGGCAGTACTTC
once	.	TRBV10-3	TRBJ1-1	CAISEEGMMEKAEAFF	TGTGCCATCAGTGAGGAGGGGATGATGGAGAAGGCTGAAGCTTTCTTT
many	TRBD1	TRBV20-1	TRBJ2-5	CSATGTGGWETQYF	TGCAGTGCTACCGGGACAGGGGGTTGGGAGACCCAGTACTTC
.	TRBD1	TRBV9	TRBJ2-7	CASSSLSLRDSRREQYF	TGTGCCAGCAGCTCCCTCTCCCTCCGGGACAGTCGGAGAGAGCAGTACTTC
many	.	TRBV29-1	TRBJ1-2	CSVEDQGDRRGYTF	TGCAGCGTTGAAGATCAAGGTGATAGGAGGGGCTACACCTTC
.	TRBD1	TRBV6-5	TRBJ1-1	CASSSVRLRGPGTEAFF	TGTGCCAGCAGTTCCGTAAGACTTAGGGGGCCAGGCACTGAAGCTTTCTTT
.	.	TRBV2	TRBJ1-2	CASSEIPEYYGYTF	TGTGCCAGCAGTGAAATACCAGAATACTATGGCTACACCTTC
.	.	TRBV28	TRBJ1-2	CASYRFYGYTF	TGTGCCAGCTACAGATTTTATGGCTACACCTTC
many	.	TRBV29-1	TRBJ1-1	CSVAGWKTEAFF	TGCAGCGTTGCAGGATGGAAAACTGAAGCTTTCTTT